These T cell receptor beta chains were read from a single sample in a study of human T cells and chemical hapten exposure. TCRdb re-called the RACE reads with MiXCR, one entry per CDR3 protein. The sample carries about 260,000 distinct CDR3 sequences, 7% to 10% recorded once. The sequencing used whole blood, collected in connection with sensitization to the hapten diphenylcyclopropenone (DPC). These receptors were taken from a woman in her thirties or forties with alopecia areata. Some clones in this sample may be carry-over from other donors' samples. The CDR3 runs from the conserved cysteine through the conserved F or W.

V gene	J gene	CDR3 protein
TRBV5-1	TRBJ1-4	CASSLDRRGEKLFF
TRBV5-1	TRBJ2-2	CASSPYSTGVNTGELFF
TRBV7-3	TRBJ1-1	CASSLVPASVGTEAFF
TRBV7-9	TRBJ2-1	CASGRQDNEQFF
TRBV6-2/TRBV6-3	TRBJ2-1	CASSYVAGSPGEQFF
TRBV4-2	TRBJ1-4	CASSSINGNEKLFF
TRBV12-3/TRBV12-4	TRBJ1-2	CASSAKEGRSYGYTF
TRBV2	TRBJ1-5	CASREGVGNQPQHF
TRBV29-1	TRBJ1-6	CSVGEGRDSPLHF
TRBV29-1	TRBJ1-1	CSVQGTEAFF
TRBV5-1	TRBJ2-3	CASSGMGTDTQYF
TRBV4-1	TRBJ2-7	CASSQGGQPYEQYF
TRBV7-2	TRBJ1-2	CASSLGQDRGYTF
TRBV28	TRBJ2-1	CASSLTKSGYNEQFF
TRBV10-3	TRBJ2-3	CAISPPGSDTQYF
TRBV20-1	TRBJ2-7	CSAQWASQTNEQYF
TRBV9	TRBJ2-2	CASSVSASVAGELFF
TRBV7-2	TRBJ1-3	CASSLSPTTPGNTIYF
TRBV18	TRBJ1-4	CASSYGGEKLFF
TRBV7-2	TRBJ2-3	CASSLGTGTDTQYF
TRBV5-1	TRBJ2-7	CASSADPGPAYEQYF
TRBV12-3/TRBV12-4	TRBJ2-3	CASSSGRQGRPLDTQYF
TRBV2	TRBJ2-4	CASSEGGIAKNIQYF
TRBV9	TRBJ2-1	CASSVGQGYYNEQFF
TRBV15	TRBJ1-6	CATKTGQIGSPLHF
TRBV14	TRBJ1-1	CASSLQGGNSEAFF
TRBV10-3	TRBJ1-2	CAISESADGYTF
TRBV6-1	TRBJ1-6	CASRSEGRSPLHF
TRBV20-1	TRBJ2-1	CSANSREQLNEQFF
TRBV6-5	TRBJ2-7	CASSYRGQGTYEQYF
TRBV3-1	TRBJ2-1	CASSQDYLLAGYNEQFF
TRBV6-5	TRBJ2-2	CASSYRRSFRGELFF
TRBV12-3/TRBV12-4	TRBJ2-3	CASVIAGVTDTQYF
TRBV4-1	TRBJ1-4	CASSDYRGLNEKLFF
TRBV7-3	TRBJ2-5	CASSLTGTGVGETQYF
TRBV28	TRBJ2-7	CASSLAGTAEQGLEQYF
TRBV20-1	TRBJ2-5	CSARVDRPDSIQETQYF